The 29 T cell receptor beta chains given below trace back to one sample, sequenced in a study of blood T cells in healthy people across ages. Then a second PCR, running roughly 6 to 12 cycles, was carried out with a sample-barcoded 5' primer and a J-beta primer mix. MiXCR, applied by TCRdb to the 5' RACE reads, yields one record per CDR3 protein. The data show around 1,600,000 distinct CDR3 sequences, approximately 43% seen once. The source material was blood. The receptor source for this set is a woman aged 18-29 years in good health.

This chain uses TRBV9 with TRBJ2-5; 10 bases are shared with TRBD1. The germline CDR1 and CDR2 sequences are SGDLS and YYNGEE. V dropped 4 bases and J dropped 5; count of bases not matched to a gene: 8. The CDR3 has 15 residues. The CDR3 reads CASSPGTGVSETQYF. CDR3 nucleotide sequence: TGTGCCAGCAGCCCCGGGACAGGGGTAAGCGAGACCCAGTACTTC.

Written as DNA, the CDR3 is TGTGCCAGCAGTGGGGATGACCCTATCGACGGATACGAGCAGTACTTC. Protein: CASSGDDPIDGYEQYF. This chain connects TRBV6-2 or TRBV6-3 to TRBJ2-7, with D unresolved. This CDR3 region has 16 residues. Deletions cut 5 bases from V and 4 bases from J, with 21 bases between. Germline CDR1 MNHEY, CDR2 SVGEGT.

The rearrangement joins TRBV6-5 to TRBJ2-1, with D tentatively TRBD2 (5 bases). Germline V gene lookup returns CDR1 MNHEY and CDR2 SVGAGI. The CDR3 length is 13 residues. V shed 5 bases and J shed 8 bases, with 13 bases lying between them. This chain's CDR3 is CASSPTSVHEQFF. CDR3 sequence (DNA): TGTGCCAGCAGTCCCACTAGTGTCCATGAGCAGTTCTTC.

The DNA of the CDR3 is TGCAGCGTTGGGGACAGGGGAACCTACGAGCAGTACTTC. This codes for CSVGDRGTYEQYF. The chain combines TRBV29-1 with TRBJ2-7, with 10 bases matching TRBD1. Germline CDR1 is SQVTM and CDR2 is ANQGSEA. The CDR3 covers 13 residues. Germline trimming cut 4 bases from V and 2 bases from J; bases unmatched to any gene: 2.

V usage is TRBV6-2 or TRBV6-3 and J usage is TRBJ2-2; D ambiguous. Germline CDR1 MNHEY, CDR2 SVGEGT. Trimming cost V 2 bases and J 8 bases, with 12 bases left between them. This CDR3 has 14 residues. The CDR3 DNA follows: TGTGCCAGCAGTTACCCAGATGGATTAGGGGAGCTGTTTTTT. This gives the protein CASSYPDGLGELFF.

This clonotype has just a few counts. This sequence joins TRBV2 and TRBJ1-4, with 8 nucleotides matching TRBD1. Losses at the gene ends were 8 bases for V and 8 bases for J; bases not matched to a gene: 7. Germline V gives CDR1 SNHLY, CDR2 FYNNEI. CDR3 length equals 13 residues. The CDR3 region is CASFGQGSEKLFF. CDR3 sequence (DNA): TGTGCCAGCTTCGGACAGGGAAGCGAAAAACTGTTTTTT.

V is TRBV20-1 and J is TRBJ2-7, with a possible D match to TRBD2 (5 bases). The CDR3 loop spans 14 amino acids. The germline CDR1 and CDR2 sequences are DFQATT and SNEGSKA (reference sequence). Trimming left V 3 bases short and J 2 bases short, with 14 bases between. CDR3 sequence: CSARRALDAYEQYF. Here the CDR3 DNA reads TGCAGTGCTAGGAGGGCCCTAGATGCCTACGAGCAGTACTTC.

This clonotype was seen a handful of times. The rearrangement uses TRBV4-3 and TRBJ2-5; 8 positions agree with TRBD1. With V trimmed by 0 bases and J by 6 bases, 9 bases remained unmatched. CDR3 length: 16 residues. Germline V lookup: CDR1 LGHNA, CDR2 YSLEER. CDR3 DNA sequence: TGCGCCAGCAGCCAAGAATGGCAGGGGGCTTTAAAGACCCAGTACTTC. It encodes CASSQEWQGALKTQYF.

This chain links TRBV4-1 with TRBJ2-5; a weak D match, TRBD2 (6 bases). The J call may be incorrect, as the DNA end agrees better with TRBJ2-7. This CDR3 spans 16 amino acids. Germline V gives CDR1 MGHRA, CDR2 YSYEKL. CDR3 nucleotides: TGCGCCAGCAGCCAGACTCCGGGACCAGCGGGTAGCGAGCAGTACTTC. Translation: CASSQTPGPAGSEQYF.

The chain is built from TRBV12-3 or TRBV12-4 and TRBJ1-2, with D possibly being TRBD1 (5 bases). The CDR3 has 17 residues. The V gene lost 2 bases and the J gene lost 8 bases, with 24 bases spanning the gap. For the CDR3, the DNA is TGTGCCAGCAGTTTAACCGCGCTGGGGGGAAGAGTGGAAGGCTACACCTTC. It encodes CASSLTALGGRVEGYTF.

The V call is TRBV7-3, the J call TRBJ2-5; D might be TRBD2 (5 bases). This CDR3 has 15 amino acids. The germline V gene encodes CDR1 SGHTA and CDR2 FQGTGA. Trimming took off 2 bases at V and 4 bases at J, with 14 bases between the two ends. The CDR3 sequence: CASSLGLGSSETQYF. CDR3 bases: TGTGCCAGCAGCTTAGGATTGGGGAGTTCAGAGACCCAGTACTTC.

This clonotype appeared a few times. This chain uses TRBV12-3 or TRBV12-4 with TRBJ1-5; D remains ambiguous. V lost 6 bases and J lost 6, with 12 bases in between. The CDR3 has 13 residues. The CDR3 loop is CASSLITGQPQHF. In nucleotides, the CDR3 is TGTGCCAGCAGCCTAATCACCGGTCAGCCCCAGCATTTT.

This clonotype turned up a few times. This chain connects TRBV7-6 to TRBJ2-3; D might be TRBD1 or TRBD2, each matching 5 bases. The CDR3 sequence is 16 residues long. Germline lookup yields CDR1 SGHVS and CDR2 FNYEAQ. Trimming shortened V by 1 base and J by 0 bases, and 11 bases separated the two germline ends. As DNA, the CDR3 is TGTGCCAGCAGCTTAGTCCAGGGAGCTAGCACAGATACGCAGTATTTT. Its protein product is CASSLVQGASTDTQYF.

The chain uses TRBV10-3 and TRBJ1-2, with D possibly matching TRBD1 (5 bases). CDR3 size: 12 residues. V shed 6 bases and J shed 8 bases, with 13 bases lying between them. The germline V gene encodes CDR1 ENHRY and CDR2 SYGVKD. The CDR3: CAIRREGVGYTF. The CDR3 region has the DNA TGTGCCATCAGAAGAGAAGGGGTCGGCTACACCTTC.

V and J are TRBV7-2 and TRBJ2-7, with D perhaps TRBD2 (6 bases). This CDR3 comprises 14 residues. The germline gives CDR1 SGHTA, CDR2 FQGNSA. Trimming took off 5 bases at V and 7 bases at J, with 18 bases between the two ends. CDR3 amino acids: CASSEVGEVSEQYF. For the CDR3, the DNA is TGTGCCAGCAGCGAGGTAGGGGAGGTATCAGAGCAGTACTTC.

This clonotype turned up a few times. This rearrangement joins TRBV29-1 to TRBJ1-6, with 9 bases aligning to TRBD1. From germline, CDR1 is SQVTM and CDR2 ANQGSEA. Trimming took 7 bases from V and 8 from J; bases not matched to a gene: 6. The CDR3 length is 13 residues. The CDR3 here is CSARDRADSPLHF. CDR3 nucleotides: TGCAGCGCCCGGGACAGGGCTGATTCACCCCTCCACTTT.

About this clonotype itself: Sequence at one end of the junction differs from germline and may be a read error. The V call is TRBV3-1, the J call TRBJ2-7, with D hard to call. The CDR3 loop spans 13 amino acids. Germline CDR1 and CDR2: LGHDT and YNNKEL (reference sequence). The CDR3 bases are TGCGCCAGCAGCCAAGACGCCAGCTACGAGCAGTACTTC. Its protein is CASSQDASYEQYF.

CDR3 amino acids: CASSGTQAGGPGTDTQYF. The CDR3 DNA sequence: TGTGCCAGCAGTGGGACTCAGGCGGGAGGGCCCGGGACAGATACGCAGTATTTT. The rearrangement uses TRBV6-1 and TRBJ2-3; 9 bases agree with TRBD2. The length of the CDR3 is 18 residues. The germline V gene has CDR1 MNHNS and CDR2 SASEGT. V gave up 4 bases and J gave up 3 bases; unmatched junction bases: 14.

The chain is built from TRBV12-3 or TRBV12-4 and TRBJ2-1; unclear D gene. V was pared by 5 bases and J by 10 bases, with 12 bases between. The CDR3 runs to 12 residues. DNA for the CDR3: TGTGCCAGCAGTGCCAGGTTTTACGAGCAGTTCTTC. Translating it yields CASSARFYEQFF.

This clonotype was found many times. The chain combines TRBV4-2 with TRBJ2-7; D gene ambiguous. The V gene lost 0 bases and the J gene lost 7 bases, with 13 bases spanning the gap. Per the germline V gene, CDR1 is LGHNA and CDR2 is YNFKEQ. This CDR3 contains 14 residues. The CDR3 protein is CASSQDRAVREQYF. The CDR3 bases are TGTGCCAGCAGCCAAGATAGGGCGGTTAGGGAGCAGTACTTC.

This clonotype occurred a few times. The rearrangement joins TRBV12-3 or TRBV12-4 to TRBJ1-2, with 9 nucleotides matching TRBD1. V lost 6 bases, J lost 6 bases, and 8 bases stayed unmatched. The CDR3 runs 14 residues. CDR3 in amino acids: CASRHRGRIDGYTF. As DNA, the CDR3 is TGTGCCAGCAGACACAGGGGGCGTATTGATGGCTACACCTTC.

The chain couples TRBV28 to TRBJ2-3; the match to TRBD2 covers 11 bases. The CDR3 is made up of 17 amino acids. V lost 3 bases to trimming and J lost 2 bases; unmatched junction nucleotides: 7. The germline gives CDR1 MDHEN, CDR2 SYDVKM. The chain's CDR3 is CASSFIAGGPDTDTQYF. In DNA form, the CDR3 reads TGTGCCAGCAGTTTCATAGCGGGAGGGCCCGACACAGATACGCAGTATTTT.

The chain uses TRBV20-1 and TRBJ2-3; D remains unclear. Trimming took off 1 base at V and 5 bases at J, with 16 bases between the two ends. This CDR3 comprises 15 residues. Looked up from germline, CDR1 is DFQATT and CDR2 is SNEGSKA (reference sequence). DNA for the CDR3: TGCAGTGCTAGAGTGATCCGGGTTTCGATAGATACGCAGTATTTT. It translates to CSARVIRVSIDTQYF.

This clonotype has a handful of counts. V usage is TRBV7-9 and J usage is TRBJ2-5; D remains ambiguous. Trimming left V 5 bases short and J 5 bases short, with 9 bases between. CDR3 length: 12 residues. Germline lookup yields CDR1 SEHNR and CDR2 FQNEAQ (reference sequence). CDR3 amino acids: CASSPLMETQYF. The CDR3 DNA reads as TGTGCCAGCAGCCCATTGATGGAGACCCAGTACTTC.

V and J are TRBV3-1 and TRBJ2-5, with D maybe TRBD2 (7 bases). V lost 4 bases and J 3 bases, leaving 18 bases between the germline ends. The CDR3 is made up of 16 amino acids. CDR1 is LGHDT and CDR2 is YNNKEL in the germline V gene (reference sequence). DNA for the CDR3: TGTGCCAGCAGCCCGTATCGGGGGGCGCTCAAAGAGACCCAGTACTTC. Translating gives CASSPYRGALKETQYF.

This chain uses TRBV10-3 with TRBJ2-7; tentatively, D is TRBD2 (5 bases). V was cut by 2 bases and J by 2 bases, with 10 bases left in between. Germline-derived CDR1 and CDR2 are ENHRY and SYGVKD. The CDR3 spans 14 residues. CDR3 region: CAISEVEGTYEQYF. The CDR3 DNA follows: TGTGCCATCAGTGAGGTAGAGGGAACCTACGAGCAGTACTTC.

The V call is TRBV25-1, the J call TRBJ1-1, with D unresolved. V dropped 1 base and J dropped 0 bases, with 9 bases sitting between them. The germline gives CDR1 MGHDK, CDR2 SYGVNS. CDR3 size: 15 residues. As DNA, the CDR3 is TGTGCCAGCAGTGAATCCCAGATCTTGAACACTGAAGCTTTCTTT. Its translation is CASSESQILNTEAFF.

The rearrangement uses TRBV15 and TRBJ1-4; 7 nucleotides line up with TRBD1. Germline loops: CDR1 LNHNV, CDR2 YYDKDF (reference sequence). The J segment lost 4 bases and the V segment lost 3 bases, leaving 5 bases of the junction unmatched. The CDR3 loop spans 15 amino acids. Written as DNA, the CDR3 is TGTGCCACCAGCAGCCCGGGACAGATTAATGAAAAACTGTTTTTT. Its protein product is CATSSPGQINEKLFF.

In its sample, this clonotype was seen a few times. The chain carries TRBV18 and TRBJ1-1; a weak D match, TRBD1 (5 bases). The V and J ends lost 1 base and 5 bases respectively, with 14 bases between them. The length of the CDR3 is 15 residues. The germline gives CDR1 KGHSH, CDR2 LQKENI. The CDR3 is CASSPLGRAGTEAFF. CDR3 bases: TGTGCCAGCTCACCACTAGGCAGGGCAGGTACTGAAGCTTTCTTT.